These 18 T cell receptor beta chains originate from one sample sequenced in a study of blood T cell repertoires in COVID-19 (dated by TCRdb to 2020 to 2021). Receptor amplification or capture employed the immunoSEQ multiplex PCR assay. The clones in this table, taken by TCRdb from immuneACCESS, are in-frame only. Not every clone is retained; where verified, under half of the shortfall comes from an unresolved V gene, and the cause of the rest is unknown. The sample table records just over 150,000 clones; around 93% of these occur just once. The top ten hold approximately 4.6% of the sample. Sequencing was carried out using peripheral blood. All receptors derive from a woman aged 45-59 years with acute or convalescent COVID-19.

The V call is TRBV6-5, the J call TRBJ1-1, with D perhaps matching TRBD1 (6 bases). Looked up from germline, CDR1 is MNHEY and CDR2 is SVGAGI. Trimming cost V 3 bases and J 3 bases, with 8 bases left between them. The CDR3 runs 13 residues. CDR3 sequence reads: CASSYGTYTEAFF. The CDR3 DNA is TGTGCCAGCAGTTATGGGACATACACTGAAGCTTTCTTT.

The chain uses TRBV18 and TRBJ1-2, with D perhaps TRBD1 (6 bases). Germline loops: CDR1 KGHSH, CDR2 LQKENI. Trimming cost V 3 bases and J 6 bases, with 8 bases left between them. This CDR3 is 12 amino acids long. The DNA of the CDR3 is TGTGCCAGCTCACCCCAGGGGCATGGCTACACCTTC. Protein sequence: CASSPQGHGYTF.

J is TRBJ1-6 and V is TRBV15; D unclear. The V gene's germline CDR1 is LNHNV and CDR2 YYDKDF (reference sequence). The CDR3 length is 13 residues. Trimming took 0 bases from V and 13 from J, leaving 10 bases between them. The CDR3 sequence: CATSRELSAPLHF. CDR3 in DNA: TGTGCCACCAGCAGAGAATTAAGCGCGCCCCTCCACTTT.

This clone was recorded once. The gene calls are TRBV28 and TRBJ1-1, with D perhaps matching TRBD1 (5 bases). The CDR3 is 17 amino acids. The V end lost 4 bases, the J end lost 0 bases, and 18 bases lay between the germline ends. Germline assignment: CDR1 MDHEN and CDR2 SYDVKM. CDR3 DNA sequence: TGTGCCAGCAGTTCCCCATATTTTTCAGGGATGAACACTGAAGCTTTCTTT. This gives the protein CASSSPYFSGMNTEAFF.

The chain joins TRBV6-5 to TRBJ2-3; D is perhaps TRBD1 (5 bases). The CDR3 loop spans 15 amino acids. The V gene lost 4 bases and the J gene lost 0 bases, with 11 bases spanning the gap. Germline loops: CDR1 MNHEY, CDR2 SVGAGI. DNA for the CDR3: TGTGCCAGCAGTTCAGGACACTCTAGCACAGATACGCAGTATTTT. It encodes CASSSGHSSTDTQYF.

This chain joins TRBV19 and TRBJ1-1; D perhaps matches TRBD1 (6 bases). The CDR3 extends over 13 amino acids. CDR1 LNHDA and CDR2 SQIVND come from the germline V gene (reference sequence). V lost 7 bases, J lost 1 base, and 10 bases lay in between. The DNA for the CDR3 is TGTGCCAGTAACCAGGGACAGAACACTGAAGCTTTCTTT. This sequence encodes CASNQGQNTEAFF.

V and J are TRBV19 and TRBJ1-2; tentative D call: TRBD1 (6 bases). Germline loops: CDR1 LNHDA, CDR2 SQIVND (reference sequence). The CDR3 loop spans 14 amino acids. Trimming removed 6 bases at V and 7 bases at J, with 18 bases between. In nucleotides, the CDR3 is TGTGCCAGTAGAGATCAGGGGCTACGGGGTGGCTACACCTTC. Translated, it gives CASRDQGLRGGYTF.

The V and J genes are TRBV6-5 and TRBJ1-1; D is unresolved. The germline CDR1 and CDR2 sequences are MNHEY and SVGAGI. V dropped 1 base and J dropped 1 base, with 7 bases sitting between them. This CDR3 is built from 14 residues. The CDR3 DNA reads as TGTGCCAGCAGTTACTTTACTACGAACACTGAAGCTTTCTTT. It codes for CASSYFTTNTEAFF.

This chain joins TRBV7-8 and TRBJ2-7, with a weak D call TRBD1 (7 bases). The CDR3 is made up of 16 amino acids. V was clipped by 1 base and J by 4 bases, with 17 bases between them. CDR1 SGHVS and CDR2 FQNEAQ come from the germline V gene. CDR3 region: CASSLEGGGSRYEQYF. CDR3 coding DNA: TGTGCCAGCAGCTTAGAAGGAGGGGGCAGCCGATACGAGCAGTACTTC.

V usage is TRBV28 and J usage is TRBJ2-5; D possibly corresponds to TRBD1 (5 bases). Germline V gene sequence: CDR1 MDHEN, CDR2 SYDVKM. The CDR3 totals 17 residues. The ends were cut back, 6 bases at V and 3 bases at J, with 23 bases in the middle. The DNA for the CDR3 is TGTGCCAGCAGCCAAGGGTCACGAAGCCAGGGCAAAGAGACCCAGTACTTC. It is translated as CASSQGSRSQGKETQYF.

The genes are TRBV2 and TRBJ2-5, with 8 nucleotides matching TRBD1. Germline CDR1 is SNHLY and CDR2 is FYNNEI. V was pared by 6 bases and J by 3 bases, with 3 bases of the junction left unmatched. This CDR3 is 13 amino acids long. The CDR3 loop reads CASRETGEETQYF. The CDR3 DNA reads TGTGCCAGCAGAGAGACAGGGGAAGAGACCCAGTACTTC.

The J gene is TRBJ1-2, the V gene TRBV11-2; 7 nucleotides line up with TRBD1. Trimming removed 5 bases from V and 8 bases from J; junction bases left unmatched: 8. The CDR3 has 13 residues. Germline CDR1 and CDR2: SGHAT and FQNNGV. In nucleotides, the CDR3 is TGTGCCAGCAGCGGCTACAGGGGTCAGGGCTACACCTTC. This encodes CASSGYRGQGYTF.

The gene calls are TRBV6-5 and TRBJ2-7; TRBD1 matches 8 bases. J lost 5 bases, V lost 7 bases, and 10 bases had no gene match. This CDR3 region has 14 residues. Germline CDR1 MNHEY, CDR2 SVGAGI. CDR3 sequence reads: CASTAQGARNEQYF. For the CDR3, the DNA is TGTGCCAGCACCGCCCAGGGGGCTAGAAACGAGCAGTACTTC.

V gene TRBV3-1 (or the pseudogene TRBV3-2) combines with J gene TRBJ1-2; D is ambiguous. Looked up from germline, CDR1 is LGHDT and CDR2 is YNNKEL (reference sequence). Trimming left V 4 bases short and J 2 bases short, with 8 bases between. This CDR3 spans 13 amino acids. The CDR3 DNA sequence: TGTGCCAGCAGCCTTCAGCGAAACTATGGCTACACCTTC. It encodes CASSLQRNYGYTF.

The V gene is TRBV6-5, the J gene TRBJ1-2, with 11 bases identical to TRBD1. Germline V gene lookup returns CDR1 MNHEY and CDR2 SVGAGI. V shed 6 bases and J 8 bases; nucleotides not matched to a gene: 11. The length of the CDR3 is 15 residues. The CDR3 region is CASREDRGHRSGYTF. CDR3 nucleotides: TGTGCCAGCAGAGAGGACAGGGGGCATCGTTCGGGCTACACCTTC.

The CDR3 sequence is CASSLVQKGNQPQHF. In DNA form, the CDR3 reads TGTGCCAGCAGCTTGGTACAGAAGGGCAATCAGCCCCAGCATTTT. The chain recombines TRBV5-8 with TRBJ1-5; the D is unclear. Trimming took 0 bases from V and 2 from J, leaving 9 bases between them. The CDR3 loop spans 15 amino acids. The V gene's germline CDR1 is SGHTS and CDR2 YDEGEE. The whole variable domain, remainder taken from reference TRBV5-8 and TRBJ1-5, is EAGVTQSPTHLIKTRGQQATLRCSPISGHTSVYWYQQALGLGLQFLLWYDEGEERNRGNFPPRFSGRQFPNYSSELNVNALELEDSALYLCASSLVQKGNQPQHFGDGTRLSIL.

The chain recombines TRBV18 with TRBJ1-2; 7 nucleotides match TRBD1. The CDR3 is 14 residues long. Losses at the gene ends were 3 bases for V and 8 bases for J; bases not matched to a gene: 9. Germline V gives CDR1 KGHSH, CDR2 LQKENI. The CDR3 region is CASSPGTAIPGYTF. CDR3 nucleotides: TGTGCCAGCTCACCCGGGACAGCGATTCCCGGCTACACCTTC.

The chain is built from TRBV10-2 and TRBJ2-1; tentative D call: TRBD2 (6 bases). Germline loops: CDR1 WSHSY, CDR2 SAAADI. Between the trimmed V and J ends, which lost 7 bases and 3 bases, there was a span of 16 bases. The CDR3 consists of 15 residues. CDR3: CASKTGTGDYNEQFF. The DNA of the CDR3 is TGCGCCAGCAAAACCGGGACGGGGGACTACAATGAGCAGTTCTTC.